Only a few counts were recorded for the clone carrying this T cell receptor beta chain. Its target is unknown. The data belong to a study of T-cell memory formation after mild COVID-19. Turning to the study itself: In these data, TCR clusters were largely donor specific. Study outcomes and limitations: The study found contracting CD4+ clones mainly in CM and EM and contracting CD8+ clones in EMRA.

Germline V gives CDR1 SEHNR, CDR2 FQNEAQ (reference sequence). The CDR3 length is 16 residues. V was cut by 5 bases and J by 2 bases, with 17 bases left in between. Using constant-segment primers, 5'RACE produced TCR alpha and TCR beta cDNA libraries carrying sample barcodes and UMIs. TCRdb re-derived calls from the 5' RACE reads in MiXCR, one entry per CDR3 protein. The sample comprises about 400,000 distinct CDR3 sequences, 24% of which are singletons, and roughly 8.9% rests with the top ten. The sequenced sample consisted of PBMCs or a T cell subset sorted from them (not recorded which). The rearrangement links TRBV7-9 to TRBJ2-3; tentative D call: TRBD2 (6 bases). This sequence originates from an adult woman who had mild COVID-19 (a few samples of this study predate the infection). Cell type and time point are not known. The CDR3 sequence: CASSRNLATTTDTQYF. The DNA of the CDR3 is TGTGCCAGCAGCCGAAATCTAGCGACAACCACAGATACGCAGTATTTT.